The next 18 T cell receptor beta chains were all read from a single sample in a study of beta chain features in type 1 diabetes (dated by TCRdb to 2016 to 2018). Receptor libraries were prepared by the immunoSEQ multiplex PCR assay. The entire amount of isolated RNA was reverse transcribed using the High Capacity cDNA Reverse Transcription Kit, so the sequenced TCRB transcripts were expressed ones. Drawn from immuneACCESS, this table holds only the in-frame rearrangements with V and J called that TCRdb kept. Clones are partly lost; checked studies trace under half to an unresolved V gene and leave the rest unexplained. The sample table records some 240,000 clones; 11% of these occur just once. The top ten hold 1% to 1.5% of the sample. Sequenced input: central memory CD4+ T cells from blood. The receptors here all came from a man aged 18 to 29 in good health.

The chain recombines TRBV4-3 with TRBJ2-5; D not resolved. The CDR3 is made up of 15 amino acids. V gave up 1 base and J gave up 1 base, with 10 bases separating them. CDR1 LGHNA and CDR2 YSLEER come from the germline V gene. CDR3 in amino acids: CASSQGGLPQETQYF. The CDR3 nucleotides read TGCGCCAGCAGCCAAGGGGGTCTCCCCCAAGAGACCCAGTACTTC.

In this sample, this clone turned up many times. V and J are TRBV19 and TRBJ2-7, with 8 bases identical to TRBD2. Germline CDR1 and CDR2: LNHDA and SQIVND (reference sequence). J was trimmed by 3 bases and V by 6 bases; bases with no gene match: 4. The CDR3 sequence is 13 residues long. The CDR3 loop reads CASRPSGSYEQYF. The CDR3 DNA is TGTGCCAGTAGGCCCAGCGGGAGCTACGAGCAGTACTTC.

The chain joins TRBV29-1 to TRBJ1-2, with a weak D call TRBD1 (5 bases). V lost 1 base and J 2 bases, leaving 14 bases between the germline ends. The CDR3 runs to 15 residues. Per germline, CDR1 SQVTM and CDR2 ANQGSEA. The CDR3 protein is CSVEGSGGGNYGYTF. The CDR3 DNA is TGCAGCGTTGAAGGGTCTGGGGGAGGAAACTATGGCTACACCTTC.

A note on this clone: Within the sample, other DNA sequences also encode this same CDR3. The V gene is TRBV18, the J gene TRBJ1-1, with D possibly TRBD1 on 6 matching bases. Germline assignment: CDR1 KGHSH and CDR2 LQKENI. The CDR3 is 16 amino acids. The germline V and J ends were trimmed by 2 bases and 5 bases, with 18 bases remaining between them. The CDR3 loop reads CASSPNFAGVQTEAFF. The DNA for the CDR3 is TGTGCCAGCTCACCAAATTTTGCAGGGGTTCAAACTGAAGCTTTCTTT.

The table lists this clone with a few counts. The rearrangement links TRBV7-2 to TRBJ2-7, with TRBD2 matching over 9 bases. J gave up 6 bases and V 4 bases, and 13 bases lay outside the gene matches. CDR1 is SGHTA, CDR2 FQGNSA, per germline. The CDR3 extends over 16 amino acids. DNA for the CDR3: TGTGCCAGCAGCTCCGGCCGCGGGACTAGCATATCCGAGCAGTACTTC. It encodes CASSSGRGTSISEQYF.

The V call is TRBV14, the J call TRBJ1-3; D is uncertain. In germline, CDR1 is SGHDN, CDR2 FVKESK. V dropped 0 bases and J dropped 4 bases, with 10 bases sitting between them. The CDR3 runs 15 residues. The DNA of the CDR3 is TGTGCCAGCAGCCAAGATGTTACAGCAGGAAACACCATATATTTT. Protein: CASSQDVTAGNTIYF.

This sequence joins TRBV30 and TRBJ1-6; D uncertain. The CDR3 loop spans 12 amino acids. The V end was cut by 3 bases, the J end by 9 bases, with 9 bases between. Looked up from germline, CDR1 is GTSNPN and CDR2 is SVGIG (reference sequence). For the CDR3, the DNA is TGTGCCTGGAGCGAAGTGCGTTCACCCCTCCACTTT. This translates into CAWSEVRSPLHF.

This clone was counted only a few times. The chain carries TRBV2 and TRBJ2-3; perhaps TRBD2 as D (5 bases). The CDR3 runs 14 residues. The germline V and J ends were trimmed by 5 bases and 4 bases, with 13 bases remaining between them. Germline V lookup: CDR1 SNHLY, CDR2 FYNNEI. The CDR3 spells CASSNREGPDTQYF. DNA for the CDR3: TGTGCCAGCAGTAATCGAGAGGGTCCAGATACGCAGTATTTT.

J is TRBJ2-7 and V is TRBV20-1; D remains ambiguous. Germline V lookup: CDR1 DFQATT, CDR2 SNEGSKA (reference sequence). With 3 bases removed from V and 8 bases from J, the gap between germline ends came to 11 bases. This CDR3 contains 11 residues. CDR3 sequence reads: CSARPLVKQYF. The CDR3 DNA reads TGCAGTGCTAGGCCTCTTGTGAAGCAGTACTTC.

The J gene is TRBJ1-2, the V gene TRBV28; D not resolved. V was cut by 3 bases and J by 4 bases, with 18 bases left in between. The CDR3 has 16 amino acids. The germline V gene has CDR1 MDHEN and CDR2 SYDVKM. The CDR3 is CASSLDRVLSLYGYTF. CDR3 nucleotide sequence: TGTGCCAGCAGTTTGGATAGAGTCCTCTCGCTCTATGGCTACACCTTC.

The chain carries TRBV30 and TRBJ1-2, with 11 bases lining up with TRBD1. Germline-derived CDR1 and CDR2 are GTSNPN and SVGIG (reference sequence). V was pared by 1 base and J by 4 bases, with 2 bases of the junction left unmatched. The CDR3 loop spans 14 amino acids. The DNA for the CDR3 is TGTGCCTGGAGTGCGGGACAGGGGGTCTATGGCTACACCTTC. Protein sequence: CAWSAGQGVYGYTF.

This clone was counted a few times. This chain uses TRBV4-3 with TRBJ2-3; D gene uncertain. Trimming stripped 0 bases from V and 0 bases from J, with 13 bases between. This CDR3 has 17 amino acids. The germline V gene has CDR1 LGHNA and CDR2 YSLEER. In DNA, the CDR3 is TGCGCCAGCAGCCAAGATCTCGAGCCTCCTAGCACAGATACGCAGTATTTT. This sequence encodes CASSQDLEPPSTDTQYF.

A few counts support this clone. The junction and the germline gene differ at one end; a read error may be behind it. The chain uses TRBV7-2 and TRBJ2-7; D unresolved. This CDR3 spans 12 amino acids. Looked up from germline, CDR1 is SGHTA and CDR2 is FQGNSA. The CDR3 DNA reads TGTGCCAGCAGCTTATTTGTCCAAGAACAGATCTTC. Its translation: CASSLFVQEQIF.

CDR3 coding DNA: TGTGCCAGCAGCTTAGCGCGGGTCTCCTACGAGCAGTACTTC. The encoded protein is CASSLARVSYEQYF. V is TRBV7-9 and J is TRBJ2-7; maybe TRBD2 (5 bases). The V end was cut by 0 bases, the J end by 0 bases, with 6 bases between. The CDR3 sequence is 14 residues long. The germline V gene has CDR1 SEHNR and CDR2 FQNEAQ (reference sequence).

This clone was observed many times. J is TRBJ2-7 and V is TRBV29-1, with TRBD1 as a possible D gene (6 bases). The CDR3 has 12 residues. Trimming pared 5 bases from V and 3 bases from J, leaving 11 bases between. Germline V gene sequence: CDR1 SQVTM, CDR2 ANQGSEA. CDR3 loop: CSVRTEIYEQYF. The CDR3 nucleotides are TGCAGCGTTCGGACAGAGATCTACGAGCAGTACTTC.

This clone was detected only a few times. The chain employs TRBV6-6 and TRBJ1-1; D might be TRBD1 (5 bases). V was shortened by 7 bases and J by 4 bases, with 13 bases between the two germline ends. The CDR3 contains 13 residues. CDR1 and CDR2 (germline): MNHNY, SVGAGI (reference sequence). The CDR3 region is CASTNRGLTEAFF. CDR3 sequence (DNA): TGTGCCAGCACCAATCGGGGCCTCACTGAAGCTTTCTTT.

This clone was seen only a few times. The chain has TRBV11-2 and TRBJ2-3; no definite D call. CDR1 is SGHAT, CDR2 FQNNGV, per germline. V was cut by 4 bases and J by 3 bases, with 11 bases left in between. This CDR3 has 14 residues. CDR3 region: CASSSERRTDTQYF. In nucleotides, the CDR3 is TGTGCCAGCAGCTCAGAGAGGAGAACAGATACGCAGTATTTT.

V usage is TRBV7-2 and J usage is TRBJ2-3; perhaps TRBD1 as D (6 bases). V was shortened by 2 bases and J by 6 bases, with 9 bases between the two germline ends. The germline V gene encodes CDR1 SGHTA and CDR2 FQGNSA. The CDR3 extends over 13 amino acids. The CDR3 nucleotides are TGTGCCAGCAGCTTACTAGGACAGGATACGCAGTATTTT. It codes for CASSLLGQDTQYF.